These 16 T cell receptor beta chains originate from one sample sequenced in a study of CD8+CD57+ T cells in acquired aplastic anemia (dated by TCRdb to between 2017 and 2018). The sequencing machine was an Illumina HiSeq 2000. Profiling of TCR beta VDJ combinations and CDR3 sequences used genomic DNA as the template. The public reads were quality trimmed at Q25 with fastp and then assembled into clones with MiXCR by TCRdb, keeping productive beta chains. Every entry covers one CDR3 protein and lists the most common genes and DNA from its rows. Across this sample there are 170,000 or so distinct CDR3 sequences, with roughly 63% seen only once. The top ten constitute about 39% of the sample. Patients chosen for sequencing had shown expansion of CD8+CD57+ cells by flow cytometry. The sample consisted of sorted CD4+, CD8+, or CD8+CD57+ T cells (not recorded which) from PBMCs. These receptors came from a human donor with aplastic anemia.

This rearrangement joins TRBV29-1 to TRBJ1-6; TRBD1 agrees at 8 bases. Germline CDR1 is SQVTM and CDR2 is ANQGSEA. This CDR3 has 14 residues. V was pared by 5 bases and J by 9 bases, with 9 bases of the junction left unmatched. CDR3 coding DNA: TGCAGCGTTACTACAGGGGGGGGGGCTTCACCCCTCCACTTT. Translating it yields CSVTTGGGASPLHF.

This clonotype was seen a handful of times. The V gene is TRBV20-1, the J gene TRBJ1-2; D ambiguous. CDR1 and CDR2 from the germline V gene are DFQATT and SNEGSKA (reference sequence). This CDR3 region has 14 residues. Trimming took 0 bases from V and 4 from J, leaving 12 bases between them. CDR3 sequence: CSARDPDFLYGYTF. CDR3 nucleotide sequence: TGCAGTGCTAGAGACCCGGATTTCCTCTATGGCTACACCTTC.

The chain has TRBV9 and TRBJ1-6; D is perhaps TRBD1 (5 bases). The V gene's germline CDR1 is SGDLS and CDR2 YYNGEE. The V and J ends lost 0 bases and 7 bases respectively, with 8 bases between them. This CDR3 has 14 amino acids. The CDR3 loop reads CASSVGGGNSPLHF. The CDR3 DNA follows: TGTGCCAGCAGCGTAGGGGGGGGGAATTCACCCCTCCACTTT.

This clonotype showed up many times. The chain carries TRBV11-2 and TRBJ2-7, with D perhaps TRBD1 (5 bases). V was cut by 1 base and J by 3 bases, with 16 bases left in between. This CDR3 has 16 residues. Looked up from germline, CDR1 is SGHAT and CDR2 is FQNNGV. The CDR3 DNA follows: TGTGCCAGCAGCTTAGTAACTGTCGAGACAGACTACGAGCAGTACTTC. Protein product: CASSLVTVETDYEQYF.

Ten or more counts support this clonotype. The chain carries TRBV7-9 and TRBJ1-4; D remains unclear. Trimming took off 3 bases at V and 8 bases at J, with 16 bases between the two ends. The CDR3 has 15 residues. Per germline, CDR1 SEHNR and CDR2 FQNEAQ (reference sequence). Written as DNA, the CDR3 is TGTGCCAGCAGCTTGTCAACGACGGTGGAGGAAAAACTGTTTTTT. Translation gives CASSLSTTVEEKLFF.

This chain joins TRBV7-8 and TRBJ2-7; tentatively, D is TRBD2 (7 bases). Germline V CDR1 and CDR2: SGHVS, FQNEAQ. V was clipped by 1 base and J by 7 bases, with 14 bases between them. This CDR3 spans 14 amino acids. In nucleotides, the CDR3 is TGTGCCAGCAGCTTAGTTTGGGAGGGGGGTGAGCAGTACTTC. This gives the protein CASSLVWEGGEQYF.

CDR3 residues: CSASSSSYEQYF. The CDR3 DNA is TGCAGTGCTAGTTCCAGCTCCTACGAGCAGTACTTC. V and J are TRBV20-1 and TRBJ2-7; no clear D. V was pared by 3 bases and J by 0 bases, with 6 bases between. The CDR3 length is 12 residues. Germline CDR1 and CDR2: DFQATT and SNEGSKA (reference sequence).

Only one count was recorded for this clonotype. The CDR3 spells CSARTSWVGTEVYEQYF. CDR3 nucleotides: TGCAGTGCTCGTACCTCCTGGGTAGGGACGGAAGTTTACGAGCAGTACTTC. The chain recombines TRBV20-1 with TRBJ2-7; D tentatively fits TRBD1 or TRBD2 (5 bases each). V lost 5 bases and J lost 4, with 27 bases in between. The CDR3 totals 17 residues. Germline V gene lookup returns CDR1 DFQATT and CDR2 SNEGSKA (reference sequence).

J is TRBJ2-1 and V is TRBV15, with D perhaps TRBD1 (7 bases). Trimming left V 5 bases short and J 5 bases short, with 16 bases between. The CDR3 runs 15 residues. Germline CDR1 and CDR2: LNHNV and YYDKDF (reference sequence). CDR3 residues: CATSPGPGGNNEQFF. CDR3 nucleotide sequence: TGTGCCACCAGCCCTGGCCCAGGGGGGAACAATGAGCAGTTCTTC.

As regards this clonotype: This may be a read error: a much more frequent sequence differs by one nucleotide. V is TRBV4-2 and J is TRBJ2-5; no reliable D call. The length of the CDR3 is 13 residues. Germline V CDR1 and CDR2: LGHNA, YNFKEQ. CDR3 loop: CASSLEIQETQHF. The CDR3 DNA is TGTGCCAGCAGCTTAGAGATACAAGAGACCCAGCACTTC.

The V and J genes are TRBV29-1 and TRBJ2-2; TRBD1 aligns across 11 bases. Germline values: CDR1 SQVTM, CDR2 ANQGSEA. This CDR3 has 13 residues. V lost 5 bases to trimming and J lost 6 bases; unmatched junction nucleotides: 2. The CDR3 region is CSVQGQGAGELFF. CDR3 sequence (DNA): TGCAGCGTTCAGGGACAGGGGGCCGGGGAGCTGTTTTTT.

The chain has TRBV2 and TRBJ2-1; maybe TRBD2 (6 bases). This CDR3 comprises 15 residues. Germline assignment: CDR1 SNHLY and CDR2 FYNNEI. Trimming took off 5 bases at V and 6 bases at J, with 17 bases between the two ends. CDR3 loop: CASSFSGTLGNEQFF. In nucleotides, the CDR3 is TGTGCCAGCAGTTTCTCCGGGACTTTAGGCAATGAGCAGTTCTTC.

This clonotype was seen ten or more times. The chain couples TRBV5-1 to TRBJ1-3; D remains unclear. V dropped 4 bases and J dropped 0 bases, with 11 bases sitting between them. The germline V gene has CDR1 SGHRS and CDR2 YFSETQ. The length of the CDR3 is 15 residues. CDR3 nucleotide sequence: TGCGCCAGCAGCGTACCCCTGAGCTCTGGAAACACCATATATTTT. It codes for CASSVPLSSGNTIYF.

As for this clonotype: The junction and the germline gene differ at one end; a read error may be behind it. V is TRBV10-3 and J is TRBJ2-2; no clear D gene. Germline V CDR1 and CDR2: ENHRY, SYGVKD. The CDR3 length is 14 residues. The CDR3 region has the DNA TGTGCCACCAGTGCGCTGGACGCCACCGGGGAGCTGTTTTTT. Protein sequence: CATSALDATGELFF.

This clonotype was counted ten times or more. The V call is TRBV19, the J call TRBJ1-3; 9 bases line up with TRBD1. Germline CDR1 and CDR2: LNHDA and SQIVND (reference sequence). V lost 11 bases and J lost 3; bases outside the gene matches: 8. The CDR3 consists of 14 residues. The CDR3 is CAVYRDRDGNTIYF. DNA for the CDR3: TGTGCCGTATACCGGGACAGGGATGGAAACACCATATATTTT.

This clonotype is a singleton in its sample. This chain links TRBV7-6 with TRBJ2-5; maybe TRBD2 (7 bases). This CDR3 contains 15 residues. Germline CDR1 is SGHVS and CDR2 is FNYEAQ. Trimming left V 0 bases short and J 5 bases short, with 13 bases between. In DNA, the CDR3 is TGTGCCAGCAGCTTAGCAGTCGGGGGGCGCGAGACCCAGTACTTC. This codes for CASSLAVGGRETQYF. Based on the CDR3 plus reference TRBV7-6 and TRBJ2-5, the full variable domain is GAGVSQSPRYKVTKRGQDVALRCDPISGHVSLYWYRQALGQGPEFLTYFNYEAQQDKSGLPNDRFSAERPEGSISTLTIQRTEQRDSAMYRCASSLAVGGRETQYFGPGTRLLVL.